The clone carrying this T cell receptor (beta chain) occurred once. These data come from a study of cytomegalovirus exposure and HLA in healthy donors. PCR employed 60 Vbeta and 13 Jbeta primers. Here immunoSEQ multiplex PCR was the method, and the copy in TCRdb shows in-frame clones only, minus some. Of around 120,000 clones in the sample, 60% to 85% are singletons; the top ten hold about 5%. The germline V gene encodes CDR1 SEHNR and CDR2 FQNEAQ (reference sequence). CDR3 length: 17 residues. V shed 5 bases, J shed 3 bases, and the junction held 15 bases outside the gene matches. This TCR was sampled from a man between 50 and 59 years old in good health and CMV-seropositive. The sample was PBMCs. The chain uses TRBV7-9 and TRBJ2-7, with TRBD2 identical over 8 bases. CDR3 nucleotides: TGTGCCAGCAGCCTGAGCGATAGCGGGGAGGAACTCTACGAGCAGTACTTC. Its protein product is CASSLSDSGEELYEQYF. Based on the CDR3 plus reference TRBV7-9 and TRBJ2-7, the full variable domain is DTGVSQNPRHKITKRGQNVTFRCDPISEHNRLYWYRQTLGQGPEFLTYFQNEAQLEKSRLLSDRFSAERPKGSFSTLEIQRTEQGDSAMYLCASSLSDSGEELYEQYFGPGTRLTVT.